The 9 T cell receptor beta chains reported below all come from one sample, sequenced in a study of shared clonotypes between healthy human individuals. Selected positively for CCR7 and CD45RO-negative, naive CD8 cells excluded terminally differentiated effector memory CD45RA+ cells. Only in-frame clones appear in the TCRdb table, and some are missing; sequencing was by immunoSEQ multiplex PCR. This table has fewer than 800,000 clones, around 90% appearing once. Material for sequencing was naive CD8+ T cells sorted from blood. These receptors were obtained from a man aged 30-40 years in good health.

V is TRBV19 and J is TRBJ1-1; TRBD1 might be the D (5 bases). Germline CDR1 reads LNHDA; CDR2 reads SQIVND (reference sequence). Trimming took off 7 bases at V and 0 bases at J, with 33 bases between the two ends. The CDR3 has 21 residues. The CDR3 sequence: CASTPQAAWDAYYRMNTEAFF. The CDR3 DNA sequence: TGTGCCAGTACCCCCCAGGCCGCGTGGGACGCGTACTACCGAATGAACACTGAAGCTTTCTTT.

The chain couples TRBV7-9 to TRBJ2-1; D uncertain. The CDR3 is 12 residues long. Germline V gene lookup returns CDR1 SEHNR and CDR2 FQNEAQ (reference sequence). Trimming shortened V by 3 bases and J by 8 bases, and 8 bases separated the two germline ends. The CDR3 nucleotides read TGTGCCAGCAGCTTTCCGTTGGATGAGCAGTTCTTC. It encodes CASSFPLDEQFF. The full variable domain, rest sourced from reference TRBV7-9 and TRBJ2-1, is DTGVSQNPRHKITKRGQNVTFRCDPISEHNRLYWYRQTLGQGPEFLTYFQNEAQLEKSRLLSDRFSAERPKGSFSTLEIQRTEQGDSAMYLCASSFPLDEQFFGPGTRLTVL.

V is TRBV7-6 and J is TRBJ2-7; 11 nucleotides match TRBD2. The CDR3 covers 15 residues. CDR1 and CDR2 from the germline V gene are SGHVS and FNYEAQ. V was clipped by 5 bases and J by 3 bases; unmatched bases: 6. CDR3 loop: CASSATSGVLYEQYF. The CDR3 DNA reads TGTGCCAGCAGCGCGACTAGCGGGGTCCTCTACGAGCAGTACTTC.

This clone was counted ten times or more. V gene TRBV2 combines with J gene TRBJ2-1; TRBD2 matches 8 bases. CDR1 and CDR2 (germline): SNHLY, FYNNEI. V shed 5 bases and J 6 bases; nucleotides not matched to a gene: 9. CDR3 size: 15 residues. The CDR3 spells CASSPLGRGGNEQFF. In DNA, the CDR3 is TGTGCCAGCAGTCCGCTAGGACGGGGGGGCAATGAGCAGTTCTTC.

This clone was detected only once. The chain couples TRBV10-3 to TRBJ1-5; TRBD1 is a possible D gene (5 bases). The CDR3 extends over 15 amino acids. CDR1 is ENHRY and CDR2 is SYGVKD in the germline V gene. The ends were cut back, 6 bases at V and 4 bases at J, with 16 bases in the middle. Here the CDR3 reads CAIRRDDVGNQPQHF. CDR3 DNA sequence: TGTGCCATCAGAAGGGACGACGTGGGAAATCAGCCCCAGCATTTT.

The chain has TRBV28 and TRBJ2-7; 9 bases match TRBD2. The CDR3 totals 16 residues. V lost 6 bases and J lost 1; bases outside the gene matches: 10. From germline, CDR1 is MDHEN and CDR2 SYDVKM. CDR3 in amino acids: CASSGLAGPRSYEQYF. CDR3 nucleotides: TGTGCCAGCAGCGGGCTAGCGGGGCCCCGGTCCTACGAGCAGTACTTC.

V gene TRBV19 combines with J gene TRBJ2-6; a possible D gene is TRBD1 (6 bases). Germline CDR1 LNHDA, CDR2 SQIVND (reference sequence). The CDR3 loop spans 15 amino acids. The germline V and J ends were trimmed by 3 bases and 0 bases, with 6 bases remaining between them. The CDR3 sequence is CASSIRGSGANVLTF. In DNA, the CDR3 is TGTGCCAGTAGTATCAGGGGCTCTGGGGCCAACGTCCTGACTTTC.

The V and J genes are TRBV28 and TRBJ2-3; 12 bases line up with TRBD1. The junction had 10 bases not matched to a gene; V was cut back by 5 bases and J by 10 bases. The CDR3 spans 15 residues. The V gene's germline CDR1 is MDHEN and CDR2 SYDVKM. The CDR3: CASSRYGTGGPSQYF. In DNA, the CDR3 is TGTGCCAGCAGTCGGTATGGGACAGGGGGCCCTTCGCAGTATTTT.

This clone was counted only a few times. The chain has TRBV27 and TRBJ1-4; no clear D. Germline assignment: CDR1 MNHEY and CDR2 SMNVEV (reference sequence). CDR3 length equals 10 residues. Trimming left V 8 bases short and J 5 bases short, with 3 bases between. CDR3 loop: CASGNEKLFF. The CDR3, as DNA: TGTGCCAGCGGGAATGAAAAACTGTTTTTT. The variable domain in full, with the rest retrieved from reference TRBV27 and TRBJ1-4, is EAQVTQNPRYLITVTGKKLTVTCSQNMNHEYMSWYRQDPGLGLRQIYYSMNVEVTDKGDVPEGYKVSRKEKRNFPLILESPSPNQTSLYFCASGNEKLFFGSGTQLSVL.